Listed below are T cell receptor beta chains from one sample, sequenced in a study of blood T cell repertoires in COVID-19. The repertoire was sequenced with immunoSEQ multiplex PCR; TCRdb's copy has only in-frame clones and lacks some. The profile shows a few hundred thousand clones, roughly 87% of them singletons. What was sequenced was PBMCs or T cells enriched from blood (not recorded which). The receptors here all came from a woman aged 25 to 45 who had recovered from COVID-19. Each CDR3 is given with its conserved first and last residue. Fields, in order: V gene, D gene, J gene, clone size, CDR3 protein, CDR3 DNA. A D gene is named only where the DNA matches it firmly. Clone size is stated in some rows and not others, as once, few, many or a class when expanded.

V: TRBV7-8
D: TRBD1
J: TRBJ2-7
size: .
CDR3: CASSFRGPYEQYF
DNA: TGTGCCAGCAGCTTCAGGGGGCCCTACGAGCAGTACTTC

V: TRBV5-1
D: TRBD2
J: TRBJ2-7
size: .
CDR3: CASSLSSGASSYEQYF
DNA: TGCGCCAGCAGCTTATCTAGCGGAGCTAGCTCCTACGAGCAGTACTTC

V: TRBV7-7
D: .
J: TRBJ2-2
size: .
CDR3: CASSFRATNTGELFF
DNA: TGTGCTAGCAGCTTTCGAGCTACGAACACCGGGGAGCTGTTTTTT

V: TRBV28
D: TRBD2
J: TRBJ2-7
size: .
CDR3: CASSFHQAGGGYEQYF
DNA: TGTGCCAGCAGTTTCCATCAAGCGGGAGGGGGCTACGAGCAGTACTTC

V: TRBV7-7
D: TRBD2
J: TRBJ2-1
size: .
CDR3: CASSLGLAGGTNEQFF
DNA: TGTGCTAGCAGCTTGGGACTAGCGGGGGGAACCAATGAGCAGTTCTTC

V: TRBV5-4
D: .
J: TRBJ1-6
size: .
CDR3: CASSVGQSYYNSPLHF
DNA: TGTGCCAGCAGCGTCGGACAGAGCTACTATAATTCACCCCTCCACTTT

V: TRBV2
D: TRBD1
J: TRBJ1-1
size: .
CDR3: CATSRQGGTEAFF
DNA: TGTGCCACCTCTAGACAGGGCGGCACTGAAGCTTTCTTT

V: TRBV5-1
D: .
J: TRBJ1-2
size: .
CDR3: CASSLKVRADGYTF
DNA: TGCGCCAGCAGCTTGAAGGTACGCGCGGATGGCTACACCTTC

V: TRBV4-1
D: TRBD2
J: TRBJ2-1
size: .
CDR3: CASSQDLLGTSGRAYGNEQFF
DNA: TGCGCCAGCAGCCAAGATCTATTAGGGACTAGCGGGAGGGCCTATGGCAATGAGCAGTTCTTC

V: TRBV18
D: .
J: TRBJ1-5
size: .
CDR3: CASSPGENQPQHF
DNA: TGTGCCAGCTCACCAGGGGAGAATCAGCCCCAGCATTTT

V: TRBV18
D: .
J: TRBJ2-7
size: .
CDR3: CASSPSKAGSPEQYF
DNA: TGTGCCAGCTCACCAAGCAAGGCTGGGAGCCCCGAGCAGTACTTC

V: TRBV5-1
D: TRBD1
J: TRBJ2-1
size: .
CDR3: CASSLLTGAYNEQFF
DNA: TGCGCCAGCAGCTTATTGACAGGGGCCTACAATGAGCAGTTCTTC

V: TRBV2
D: .
J: TRBJ2-5
size: .
CDR3: CASSENVGGETQYF
DNA: TGTGCCAGCAGTGAAAATGTGGGGGGAGAGACCCAGTACTTC

V: TRBV20-1
D: .
J: TRBJ2-7
size: .
CDR3: CSASGGRYEQYF
DNA: TGCAGTGCTAGTGGGGGCAGATACGAGCAGTACTTC

V: TRBV6-6
D: .
J: TRBJ2-1
size: .
CDR3: CASSMERSSYNEQFF
DNA: TGTGCCAGCAGCATGGAGAGAAGCTCCTACAATGAGCAGTTCTTC

V: TRBV11-2
D: .
J: TRBJ2-7
size: .
CDR3: CASSSIEQEQYF
DNA: TGTGCCAGCAGCTCGATAGAGCAAGAGCAGTACTTC

V: TRBV6-1
D: .
J: TRBJ2-7
size: .
CDR3: CASSEVGSSYEQYF
DNA: TGTGCCAGCAGTGAAGTTGGCAGCTCCTACGAGCAGTACTTC

V: TRBV3-1/TRBV3-2
D: .
J: TRBJ1-2
size: .
CDR3: CASSPNLGQLGYGYTF
DNA: TGTGCCAGCAGCCCCAACCTCGGACAGCTGGGCTATGGCTACACCTTC

V: TRBV7-6
D: .
J: TRBJ1-1
size: .
CDR3: CASSLVPSTDMNTEAFF
DNA: TGTGCCAGCAGCTTAGTACCTTCCACAGACATGAACACTGAAGCTTTCTTT

V: TRBV7-9
D: .
J: TRBJ1-1
size: .
CDR3: CASSPVGVGEAFF
DNA: TGTGCCAGCAGCCCCGTCGGGGTTGGAGAAGCTTTCTTT

V: TRBV19
D: TRBD2
J: TRBJ2-7
size: .
CDR3: CASSTAGVFTYEQYF
DNA: TGTGCCAGTAGTACAGCGGGAGTTTTTACCTACGAGCAGTACTTC

V: TRBV9
D: TRBD2
J: TRBJ2-7
size: .
CDR3: CANPAPSGGNLLEEQYF
DNA: TGTGCCAATCCGGCCCCTAGCGGGGGGAACCTACTGGAGGAGCAGTACTTC

V: TRBV5-5
D: .
J: TRBJ2-5
size: .
CDR3: CASSVPGASETQYF
DNA: TGTGCCAGCAGTGTTCCGGGAGCTAGCGAGACCCAGTACTTC

V: TRBV5-8
D: .
J: TRBJ1-4
size: .
CDR3: CASSRDGEKLFF
DNA: TGTGCCAGCAGCCGGGATGGTGAAAAACTGTTTTTT

V: TRBV7-8
D: TRBD1
J: TRBJ2-7
size: .
CDR3: CASSSPYPGQGTEQYF
DNA: TGTGCCAGCAGCTCCCCATACCCGGGACAGGGGACCGAGCAGTACTTC

V: TRBV19
D: .
J: TRBJ2-5
size: .
CDR3: CASSDLDWQETQYF
DNA: TGTGCCAGTAGCGACTTGGACTGGCAAGAGACCCAGTACTTC

V: TRBV6-5
D: TRBD1
J: TRBJ1-3
size: .
CDR3: CASSIRGLGNTIYF
DNA: TGTGCCAGCAGCATCAGGGGGCTTGGAAACACCATATATTTT

V: TRBV19
D: .
J: TRBJ2-1
size: .
CDR3: CASSARKDYIEQFF
DNA: TGTGCCAGTAGTGCCCGAAAGGACTATATTGAGCAGTTCTTC

V: TRBV6-5
D: TRBD2
J: TRBJ2-4
size: .
CDR3: CASSLAGVAKNIQYF
DNA: TGTGCCAGCAGTTTGGCGGGGGTAGCCAAAAACATTCAGTACTTC

V: TRBV5-6
D: .
J: TRBJ2-1
size: .
CDR3: CASSFGSAGEQFF
DNA: TGTGCCAGCAGCTTCGGGTCCGCTGGTGAGCAGTTCTTC

V: TRBV20-1
D: TRBD2
J: TRBJ2-7
size: .
CDR3: CSASSPVTSGSRYEQYF
DNA: TGCAGTGCTAGTTCCCCCGTTACTAGCGGGAGTCGGTACGAGCAGTACTTC

V: TRBV5-1
D: .
J: TRBJ1-3
size: .
CDR3: CASSVYSTGSGNTIYF
DNA: TGCGCCAGCAGCGTCTACTCTACCGGGTCTGGAAACACCATATATTTT

V: TRBV18
D: .
J: TRBJ2-1
size: .
CDR3: CASSPLGLDGEQFF
DNA: TGTGCCAGCTCACCACTGGGACTCGACGGGGAGCAGTTCTTC

V: TRBV30
D: .
J: TRBJ2-1
size: .
CDR3: CAWTLDFSYNEQFF
DNA: TGTGCCTGGACGTTGGACTTCTCCTACAATGAGCAGTTCTTC

V: TRBV11-3
D: .
J: TRBJ2-1
size: .
CDR3: CASSSKRGSYNEQFF
DNA: TGTGCCAGCAGTTCCAAAAGGGGCTCCTACAATGAGCAGTTCTTC

V: TRBV7-3
D: TRBD2
J: TRBJ2-2
size: .
CDR3: CASSQGRAGNTGELFF
DNA: TGTGCCAGCAGCCAAGGGAGGGCCGGGAACACCGGGGAGCTGTTTTTT

V: TRBV15
D: TRBD2
J: TRBJ2-5
size: once
CDR3: CATSASGATQETQYF
DNA: TGTGCCACCAGCGCTAGCGGAGCTACCCAAGAGACCCAGTACTTC

V: TRBV18
D: .
J: TRBJ1-3
size: .
CDR3: CASSPGQISSGNTIYF
DNA: TGTGCCAGCTCACCAGGACAGATCAGCTCTGGAAACACCATATATTTT

V: TRBV6-5
D: .
J: TRBJ2-3
size: .
CDR3: CASSPTRGDTQYF
DNA: TGTGCCAGCTCCCCCACCAGGGGAGATACGCAGTATTTT

V: TRBV6-1
D: .
J: TRBJ1-1
size: many
CDR3: CASSEAQTDTEAFF
DNA: TGTGCCAGCAGTGAAGCGCAGACAGACACTGAAGCTTTCTTT

V: TRBV5-1
D: .
J: TRBJ2-1
size: .
CDR3: CASSAGGLYNEQFF
DNA: TGCGCCAGCAGCGCGGGCGGCCTCTACAATGAGCAGTTCTTC

V: TRBV28
D: TRBD1
J: TRBJ1-4
size: .
CDR3: CASSSPGQGFGNEKLFF
DNA: TGTGCCAGCAGTTCACCGGGACAGGGTTTCGGTAATGAAAAACTGTTTTTT

V: TRBV3-1/TRBV3-2
D: .
J: TRBJ2-3
size: .
CDR3: CASSQSSGVTQYF
DNA: TGTGCCAGCAGCCAATCTTCGGGAGTTACGCAGTATTTT

V: TRBV5-1
D: TRBD1
J: TRBJ1-2
size: .
CDR3: CASSPLLTGTGDGYTF
DNA: TGCGCCAGCAGCCCCTTATTGACCGGGACAGGGGATGGCTACACCTTC

V: TRBV28
D: .
J: TRBJ2-5
size: .
CDR3: CASSPRGSLHQETQYF
DNA: TGTGCCAGCAGTCCTCGGGGATCACTCCACCAAGAGACCCAGTACTTC